The next 19 T cell receptor beta chains were all read from a single sample in a study of blood T cell repertoires in COVID-19 (TCRdb year 2020). The library was produced with the immunoSEQ multiplex PCR assay. Not all clones reach the TCRdb copy of this immuneACCESS table, which keeps in-frame sequences only. Checked studies attribute under half of the gap to unresolved V genes and leave the rest unexplained. This sample comprises 80,000 to 85,000 clones, around 88% of them detected only once. Together, the top ten hold 4% to 5.5% of the sample. The sample was peripheral blood. The receptors come from an elderly woman with acute or convalescent COVID-19.

The chain recombines TRBV5-1 with TRBJ2-2; D unresolved. Trimming cost V 1 base and J 1 base, with 8 bases left between them. There are 15 residues in the CDR3. Germline CDR1 reads SGHRS; CDR2 reads YFSETQ. The CDR3 protein is CASSLSERNTGELFF. DNA of the CDR3: TGCGCCAGCAGCTTGTCCGAGAGGAACACCGGGGAGCTGTTTTTT.

The J gene is TRBJ2-7, the V gene TRBV9; 8 bases align to TRBD2. After removal of 10 bases from V and 3 bases from J, the junction contained 9 bases not matched to a gene. The germline gives CDR1 SGDLS, CDR2 YYNGEE. This CDR3 contains 13 residues. The CDR3 bases are TGTGCCCGGGGGGGGGCGCTTTACTACGAGCAGTACTTC. Translation gives CARGGALYYEQYF.

This chain uses TRBV7-2 with TRBJ2-3; D perhaps matches TRBD1 (5 bases). V lost 6 bases to trimming and J lost 5 bases, with 6 bases between them. The germline V gene encodes CDR1 SGHTA and CDR2 FQGNSA. The CDR3 runs to 11 residues. The CDR3 DNA is TGTGCCAGCAGGCAGGGAGATACGCAGTATTTT. Translation gives CASRQGDTQYF.

The DNA for the CDR3 is TGTGCCAGCAAAAGGACAGGGGAAATGAACACTGAAGCTTTCTTT. Encoded protein: CASKRTGEMNTEAFF. The V call is TRBV2, the J call TRBJ1-1; 9 nucleotides line up with TRBD1. The V gene's germline CDR1 is SNHLY and CDR2 FYNNEI. This CDR3 has 15 residues. The ends lost 7 bases at V and 0 bases at J; junction bases unmatched: 6.

In this sample, this clone turned up a few times. The V and J genes are TRBV7-8 and TRBJ1-2; a possible D gene is TRBD1 (5 bases). CDR1 and CDR2 from the germline V gene are SGHVS and FQNEAQ. The CDR3 loop spans 14 amino acids. Between the trimmed V and J ends, which lost 4 bases and 8 bases, there was a span of 17 bases. Here the CDR3 reads CASSYRRTGGGYTF. The CDR3 coding sequence is TGTGCCAGCAGCTATCGCAGAACCGGGGGGGGCTACACCTTC.

DNA of the CDR3: TGTGCCAGCAGCGTAGGGGGCAGGTTGAACACTGAAGCTTTCTTT. This encodes CASSVGGRLNTEAFF. The chain employs TRBV9 and TRBJ1-1; D is possibly TRBD1 (5 bases). This CDR3 has 15 amino acids. Germline lookup yields CDR1 SGDLS and CDR2 YYNGEE. The V end was cut by 0 bases, the J end by 0 bases, with 9 bases between. Variable domain in full (rest from reference TRBV9 and TRBJ1-1): DSGVTQTPKHLITATGQRVTLRCSPRSGDLSVYWYQQSLDQGLQFLIQYYNGEERAKGNILERFSAQQFPDLHSELNLSSLELGDSALYFCASSVGGRLNTEAFFGQGTRLTVV.

In its sample, this clone was seen once. The chain uses TRBV6-1 and TRBJ1-2, with D unresolved. The CDR3 sequence is 13 residues long. The germline V gene has CDR1 MNHNS and CDR2 SASEGT. V lost 0 bases to trimming and J lost 4 bases, with 6 bases between them. CDR3 coding DNA: TGTGCCAGCAGTGAAGCGCGCGCCTATGGCTACACCTTC. It is translated as CASSEARAYGYTF.

The chain uses TRBV7-3 and TRBJ2-5; D unresolved. CDR3 length: 14 amino acids. Deletions cut 0 bases from V and 5 bases from J, with 10 bases between. CDR1 is SGHTA, CDR2 FQGTGA, per germline. The CDR3 is CASSLTGPRETQYF. DNA of the CDR3: TGTGCCAGCAGCTTAACGGGCCCTCGGGAGACCCAGTACTTC.

This chain uses TRBV3-1 (or the pseudogene TRBV3-2) with TRBJ1-2, with 12 nucleotides matching TRBD1. Unmatched junction bases numbered 9, after V lost 4 bases and J lost 9 bases. This CDR3 is built from 15 residues. Per germline, CDR1 LGHDT and CDR2 YNNKEL (reference sequence). The DNA for the CDR3 is TGTGCCAGCAGCCCTCCGGGACAGGGGGCGCGTAGCTACACCTTC. This sequence encodes CASSPPGQGARSYTF.

The gene calls are TRBV7-2 and TRBJ1-3; 10 bases are shared with TRBD1. CDR3 length: 15 amino acids. V was clipped by 3 bases and J by 3 bases; unmatched bases: 2. Germline CDR1 SGHTA, CDR2 FQGNSA. CDR3 DNA: TGTGCCAGCAGCTTTGGGGACAGGGGTGGAAACACCATATATTTT. Protein sequence: CASSFGDRGGNTIYF.

The chain is built from TRBV7-3 and TRBJ1-2; 7 bases are a match to TRBD1. The CDR3 is made up of 14 amino acids. Unmatched junction bases numbered 5, after V lost 1 base and J lost 6 bases. Per germline, CDR1 SGHTA and CDR2 FQGTGA. The CDR3 coding sequence is TGTGCCAGCAGCTTAAACGTCCAGGGGGATGGCTACACCTTC. It translates to CASSLNVQGDGYTF.

The chain joins TRBV19 to TRBJ1-1, with D possibly TRBD1 on 6 matching bases. Trimming left V 4 bases short and J 2 bases short, with 8 bases between. The CDR3 covers 13 residues. Germline CDR1 is LNHDA and CDR2 is SQIVND (reference sequence). CDR3 sequence reads: CASSRTVNTEAFF. The CDR3 nucleotides read TGTGCCAGTAGTAGGACAGTCAACACTGAAGCTTTCTTT.

To note about this clone: Other DNA sequences in the sample encode the same CDR3. Written as DNA, the CDR3 is TGTGCCAGTAGTATTGGGCTAGCGGGGGGGCAAGAGACCCAGTACTTC. Protein sequence: CASSIGLAGGQETQYF. The chain links TRBV19 to TRBJ2-5, with 12 bases aligning to TRBD2. V gave up 3 bases and J gave up 2 bases; unmatched junction bases: 4. Germline CDR1 and CDR2: LNHDA and SQIVND (reference sequence). The CDR3 is 16 residues long.

This clone has a single count. The junction shows a germline mismatch at one end, possibly a read error. The V call is TRBV7-7, the J call TRBJ2-5; 8 bases agree with TRBD2. CDR1 and CDR2 (germline): SSHAT, FNYEAQ (reference sequence). This CDR3 region has 18 residues. The DNA for the CDR3 is TGTGCTAGCAGCTTAGGCGTCACTTCAAGCGGGGGACAAGAGACCCAGTACTTC. Its protein is CASSLGVTSSGGQETQYF.

V and J are TRBV5-1 and TRBJ2-7; no reliable D call. The V gene's germline CDR1 is SGHRS and CDR2 YFSETQ. V dropped 0 bases and J dropped 6 bases, with 7 bases sitting between them. The CDR3 is 12 amino acids. CDR3 region: CASSLEHAEQYF. As DNA, the CDR3 is TGCGCCAGCAGCTTGGAGCATGCCGAGCAGTACTTC.

V is TRBV4-3 and J is TRBJ1-4; 12 bases are shared with TRBD1. Unmatched junction bases numbered 8, after V lost 4 bases and J lost 8 bases. The germline CDR1 and CDR2 sequences are LGHNA and YSLEER. The CDR3 has 16 residues. CDR3 protein: CASSPPRDRGREKLFF. DNA for the CDR3: TGCGCCAGCAGCCCCCCCCGGGACAGGGGGCGCGAAAAACTGTTTTTT.

This sequence joins TRBV9 and TRBJ2-3, with 9 bases that match TRBD1. The CDR3 contains 16 residues. J gave up 5 bases and V 3 bases, and 10 bases lay outside the gene matches. Per germline, CDR1 SGDLS and CDR2 YYNGEE. The CDR3 loop reads CASSAWDRAGGDTQYF. For the CDR3, the DNA is TGTGCCAGCAGCGCCTGGGACAGGGCCGGGGGAGATACGCAGTATTTT. Together with reference TRBV9 and TRBJ2-3, the CDR3 gives the full variable domain: DSGVTQTPKHLITATGQRVTLRCSPRSGDLSVYWYQQSLDQGLQFLIQYYNGEERAKGNILERFSAQQFPDLHSELNLSSLELGDSALYFCASSAWDRAGGDTQYFGPGTRLTVL.

V gene TRBV5-1 combines with J gene TRBJ2-5; TRBD2 aligns across 15 bases. CDR1 and CDR2 from the germline V gene are SGHRS and YFSETQ. The junction had 5 bases not matched to a gene; V was cut back by 2 bases and J by 6 bases. This CDR3 has 16 amino acids. CDR3 bases: TGCGCCAGCAGCTTAGGGACTAGCGGGGGGCGACAGACCCAGTACTTC. It encodes CASSLGTSGGRQTQYF.

The chain carries TRBV3-1 (or the pseudogene TRBV3-2) and TRBJ2-1, with 8 bases fitting TRBD2. The CDR3 contains 14 residues. Germline V gene lookup returns CDR1 LGHDT and CDR2 YNNKEL (reference sequence). V lost 4 bases and J lost 5; bases outside the gene matches: 4. CDR3 loop: CASSLGLANNEQFF. For the CDR3, the DNA is TGTGCCAGCAGCCTAGGACTAGCCAACAATGAGCAGTTCTTC.